These T cell receptor beta chains were read from a single sample in a study of Graves' ophthalmopathy and Graves' hyperthyroidism. TCRdb called the multiplex PCR reads again in MiXCR, with one record for every CDR3 protein. The repertoire holds hundreds of thousands of distinct CDR3 sequences, with more than 20% as singletons. The source material was peripheral blood. The receptors were sampled from a woman under 30 with stable Graves' hyperthyroidism. The CDR3 runs from the conserved cysteine through the conserved F or W. The order of the fields is clone size, D gene, J gene, V gene, CDR3 DNA, CDR3 protein. D genes are given only for firm matches. Size is stated for part of the rows, as once, few or many counts, or as a class when the clone is expanded.

size: many
D: NA
J: TRBJ2-5
V: TRBV11-1
DNA: TGTGCCAGCAGCGCCCCGGCTAGGGGGTCCTTGGAGACCCAGTACTTC
CDR3: CASSAPARGSLETQYF

size: NA
D: TRBD2
J: TRBJ2-5
V: TRBV7-2
DNA: TGTGCCAGCAGCTTAGCCCGACTAGCGGGGATGAGGAGAGAGACCCAGTACTTC
CDR3: CASSLARLAGMRRETQYF

size: many
D: NA
J: TRBJ2-7
V: TRBV29-1
DNA: TGCAGCGCCCTAAGGGGAGAGAGCTCCTACGAGCAGTACTTC
CDR3: CSALRGESSYEQYF

size: once
D: NA
J: TRBJ1-2
V: TRBV27
DNA: TGTGCCAGCAGCCCCGGGCGGGGGATAGACTATGGCTACACCTTC
CDR3: CASSPGRGIDYGYTF

size: many
D: NA
J: TRBJ2-7
V: TRBV7-2
DNA: TGTGCCAGCAGCCCCCGCAGGGTAGGGTACGAGCAGTACTTC
CDR3: CASSPRRVGYEQYF

size: many
D: NA
J: TRBJ2-5
V: TRBV11-2
DNA: TGTGCCAGCAGCTTACAGAAGACCCAGTACTTC
CDR3: CASSLQKTQYF

size: many
D: NA
J: TRBJ2-7
V: TRBV4-1
DNA: TGCGCCAGCAGCCCAGTCAAGGACTACGAGCAGTACTTC
CDR3: CASSPVKDYEQYF

size: many
D: NA
J: TRBJ1-5
V: TRBV27
DNA: TGTGCCAGCAGTTTCATGGGGAGCAGTCAGCCCCAGCATTTT
CDR3: CASSFMGSSQPQHF

size: many
D: TRBD1
J: TRBJ2-5
V: TRBV25-1
DNA: TGTGCCAGCAGTAGACGGACAGGGGGGAGGGAGACCCAGTACTTC
CDR3: CASSRRTGGRETQYF

size: many
D: NA
J: TRBJ2-7
V: TRBV11-2
DNA: TGTGCCAGCAGCTTAGAGGCTAGAAGATTCTACGAGCAGTACTTC
CDR3: CASSLEARRFYEQYF

size: many
D: NA
J: TRBJ2-5
V: TRBV6-1
DNA: TGTGCCAGCAGTGAAGTGAGAGAGACCCAGTACTTC
CDR3: CASSEVRETQYF

size: many
D: TRBD1
J: TRBJ2-7
V: TRBV2
DNA: TGTGCCAGTTGGACAGGGGGGAACTACGAGCAGTACTTC
CDR3: CASWTGGNYEQYF

size: NA
D: NA
J: TRBJ2-2
V: TRBV12-3/TRBV12-4
DNA: TGTGCCAGAATGAGCTCCGGGGAGCTGTTTTTT
CDR3: CARMSSGELFF

size: NA
D: TRBD1
J: TRBJ1-2
V: TRBV28
DNA: TGTGCCAGCAGTTTATTGTTGGGTGGGACAGGGGGCCAAAGCCCTAATGGCTACACCTTC
CDR3: CASSLLLGGTGGQSPNGYTF

size: many
D: NA
J: TRBJ1-2
V: TRBV6-1
DNA: TGTGCCAGCAGTATGAAGCGGGTAAAGACTGGCTACACCTTC
CDR3: CASSMKRVKTGYTF

size: many
D: TRBD1
J: TRBJ2-6
V: TRBV6-2/TRBV6-3
DNA: TGTGCCAGTCACCGTAACAGGGGTGTATCTGGGGCCAACGTCCTGACTTTC
CDR3: CASHRNRGVSGANVLTF

size: many
D: NA
J: TRBJ2-7
V: TRBV2
DNA: TGTGCCAGCAGTGATGACCTCGCGGGGGAGCAGTACTTC
CDR3: CASSDDLAGEQYF

size: NA
D: NA
J: TRBJ2-5
V: TRBV20-1
DNA: TGCAGTGCTAGAGACCCTTGGGGACCCCAAGAGACCCAGTACTTC
CDR3: CSARDPWGPQETQYF

size: many
D: NA
J: TRBJ1-1
V: TRBV3-1
DNA: TGTGCCAGCAGCCAAGGGTCCAGGAACACTGAAGCTTTCTTT
CDR3: CASSQGSRNTEAFF

size: many
D: NA
J: TRBJ1-5
V: TRBV12-3/TRBV12-4
DNA: TGTGCCAGCTGCGTTGGCCGACGGATCAATCAGCCCCAGCATTTT
CDR3: CASCVGRRINQPQHF

size: NA
D: NA
J: TRBJ2-5
V: TRBV5-1
DNA: TGCGCCAGCAGCTTGGTGGGGAGAGGGGGAGAGTCCCAGTACTTC
CDR3: CASSLVGRGGESQYF

size: many
D: NA
J: TRBJ2-5
V: TRBV11-2
DNA: TGTGCCAGCAGCTTAGACGGGGCGGGCGGGGAGACCCAGTACTTC
CDR3: CASSLDGAGGETQYF

size: many
D: NA
J: TRBJ1-2
V: TRBV29-1
DNA: TGCAGCGCCACGACGGTAGCCATTAACTATGGCTACACCTTC
CDR3: CSATTVAINYGYTF

size: many
D: NA
J: TRBJ2-4
V: TRBV5-5
DNA: TGTGCCAGCAGCTTACAGGGAGCCAAAAACATTCAGTACTTC
CDR3: CASSLQGAKNIQYF

size: NA
D: NA
J: TRBJ2-7
V: TRBV12-3/TRBV12-4
DNA: TGTGCCAGCAGTTTACTTCAGGGGTCCGAGCAGTACTTC
CDR3: CASSLLQGSEQYF

size: NA
D: NA
J: TRBJ2-2
V: TRBV12-3/TRBV12-4
DNA: TGTGCCAGCAGCTTTTCAACTCGGACCTGGGGGGAGCTGTTTTTT
CDR3: CASSFSTRTWGELFF

size: many
D: TRBD1
J: TRBJ1-1
V: TRBV19
DNA: TGTGCCAGTATCCTAGGGGCAGGGGGCAACACTGAAGCTTTCTTT
CDR3: CASILGAGGNTEAFF

size: NA
D: NA
J: TRBJ2-2
V: TRBV7-3
DNA: TGTGCCAGCAGGAAGGACAGTGGGGGATCGGGGGAGCTGTTTTTT
CDR3: CASRKDSGGSGELFF

size: many
D: TRBD2
J: TRBJ2-7
V: TRBV11-2
DNA: TGTGCCAGCAGGGGACTACGAGGCGGCCTAGAGCAGTACTTC
CDR3: CASRGLRGGLEQYF

size: many
D: TRBD1
J: TRBJ1-1
V: TRBV20-1
DNA: TGCAGTGCTCGGAGACAGGGGGTAGGCACTGAAGCTTTCTTT
CDR3: CSARRQGVGTEAFF

size: many
D: NA
J: TRBJ1-1
V: TRBV5-1
DNA: TGCGCCAGCAGCCCGGTAGGAGGGGAAGGGGCTGAAGCTTTCTTT
CDR3: CASSPVGGEGAEAFF

size: NA
D: NA
J: TRBJ2-7
V: TRBV6-5
DNA: TGTGCCAGCAGTTTTCGACGCACCACCTCCTACGAGCCGTACTTC
CDR3: CASSFRRTTSYEPYF

size: many
D: NA
J: TRBJ1-5
V: TRBV20-1
DNA: TGCAGTGCCAGACTAGACCCGAATAGCAATCAGCCCCAGCATTTT
CDR3: CSARLDPNSNQPQHF

size: many
D: NA
J: TRBJ1-5
V: TRBV6-1
DNA: TGTGCCAGCAGCCATAGGCGGGGACCTAGCAATCAGCCCCAGCATTTT
CDR3: CASSHRRGPSNQPQHF

size: many
D: TRBD2
J: TRBJ2-3
V: TRBV6-5
DNA: TGTGCCAGCGAAAAGACGGGGGGGGCAGGAACAGATACGCAGTATTTT
CDR3: CASEKTGGAGTDTQYF

size: NA
D: TRBD2
J: TRBJ2-5
V: TRBV6-2/TRBV6-3
DNA: TGTGCCAGCAGTTCCACGACTAGCGCCTACCAAGAGACCCAGTACTTC
CDR3: CASSSTTSAYQETQYF

size: NA
D: TRBD2
J: TRBJ2-5
V: TRBV7-3
DNA: TGTGCCAGCAGCTTAAAGAGGCTAGCGGGAGGGGGGCACGAGACCCAGTACTTC
CDR3: CASSLKRLAGGGHETQYF

size: NA
D: NA
J: TRBJ1-1
V: TRBV9
DNA: TGTGCCAGCGGGAAACAAAGGGCGGGGGACACTGAAGCTTTCTTT
CDR3: CASGKQRAGDTEAFF

size: many
D: NA
J: TRBJ2-7
V: TRBV7-3
DNA: TGTGCCAGCAGCCCCTCAGGGAGCGACGAGCAGTACTTC
CDR3: CASSPSGSDEQYF

size: many
D: TRBD1
J: TRBJ1-2
V: TRBV28
DNA: TGTGCCAGCAGATTGGACAGGAACTATGGCTACACCTTC
CDR3: CASRLDRNYGYTF

size: many
D: TRBD1
J: TRBJ1-1
V: TRBV2
DNA: TGTGCCGGCCTGGGGACAGGGGGCCTGAACACTGAAGCTTTCTTT
CDR3: CAGLGTGGLNTEAFF

size: many
D: NA
J: TRBJ1-2
V: TRBV28
DNA: TGTGCCGTCTCGTTGGGGGTCTCATATGGCTACACCTTC
CDR3: CAVSLGVSYGYTF

size: few
D: NA
J: TRBJ1-1
V: TRBV6-1
DNA: TGTGCCAGCAGGAGGGGCTGGAACACTGAAGCTTTCTTT
CDR3: CASRRGWNTEAFF

size: many
D: NA
J: TRBJ2-7
V: TRBV30
DNA: TGTGCCTGGAGTCGCGGGACGCGGCGAGACTTC
CDR3: CAWSRGTRRDF

size: NA
D: TRBD2
J: TRBJ2-6
V: TRBV9
DNA: TGTGCCAGCAGCGCGGGAGGGGCCGGGGCCAACGTCCTGACTTTC
CDR3: CASSAGGAGANVLTF

size: many
D: NA
J: TRBJ2-7
V: TRBV12-3/TRBV12-4
DNA: TGTGCCAGCAGTTTAGCACCCTACGAGCAGTACTTC
CDR3: CASSLAPYEQYF

size: many
D: NA
J: TRBJ1-1
V: TRBV6-5
DNA: TGTGCCAGCAGTTACTTCGGGGTTGCGGGGAACACTGAAGCTTTCTTT
CDR3: CASSYFGVAGNTEAFF

size: many
D: TRBD1
J: TRBJ1-5
V: TRBV5-5
DNA: TGTGCCAGCAGCGGGACAGGGACTTATCAGCCCCAGCATTTT
CDR3: CASSGTGTYQPQHF

size: few
D: NA
J: TRBJ2-7
V: TRBV12-3/TRBV12-4
DNA: TGTGCCAGCAGTGCAACAGACTCCGCGGACGAGCAGTACTTC
CDR3: CASSATDSADEQYF